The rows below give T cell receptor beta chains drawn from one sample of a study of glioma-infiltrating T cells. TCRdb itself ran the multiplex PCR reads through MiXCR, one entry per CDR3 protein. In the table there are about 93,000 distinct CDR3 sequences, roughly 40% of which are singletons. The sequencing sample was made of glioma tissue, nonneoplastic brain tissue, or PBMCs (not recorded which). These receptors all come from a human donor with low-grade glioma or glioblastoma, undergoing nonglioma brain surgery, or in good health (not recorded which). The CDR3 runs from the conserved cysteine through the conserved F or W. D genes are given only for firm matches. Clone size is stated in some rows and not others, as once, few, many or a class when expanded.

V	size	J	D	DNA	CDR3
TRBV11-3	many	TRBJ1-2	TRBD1	TGTGCCAGCAGCTACGGGACAGATCGAGGATATGGCTACACCTTC	CASSYGTDRGYGYTF
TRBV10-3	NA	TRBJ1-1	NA	TGTGCAATCAGTGAGTCAACTTTGAACACTGAAGCTTTCTTT	CAISESTLNTEAFF
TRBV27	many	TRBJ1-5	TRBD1	TGTGCCAGCTGCCTGACAGGGGGCATGAGCAATCAGCCCCAGCATTTT	CASCLTGGMSNQPQHF
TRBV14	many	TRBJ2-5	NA	TGTGCCAGCAGCCGGGGGGTTGGATCGACCCAGTACTTC	CASSRGVGSTQYF
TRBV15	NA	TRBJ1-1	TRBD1	TGTGCCACCAGCCAAAGACAGGGGAACACTGAAGATTTCTTT	CATSQRQGNTEDFF
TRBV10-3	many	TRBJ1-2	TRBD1	TGTGCCATCAGGGGGTCCGACAGGGATGGCTACACCTTC	CAIRGSDRDGYTF
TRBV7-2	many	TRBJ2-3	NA	TGTGCCAGCAGCTTAGGATCTAGTAGTGATACGCAGTATTTT	CASSLGSSSDTQYF
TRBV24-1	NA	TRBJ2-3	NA	TGTGCCACCAGTGAGCGGCAAAATGGCAAGCAGTATTTT	CATSERQNGKQYF
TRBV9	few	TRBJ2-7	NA	TGTGCCAGCAGCGTAGGGGGGGCAGGGGGAAACGAGCAGTACTTC	CASSVGGAGGNEQYF
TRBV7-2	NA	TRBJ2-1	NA	TGTGCCAGCAGCTTAGGGGCAGGGCGGGTGGGCAATGAGCAGTTCTTC	CASSLGAGRVGNEQFF
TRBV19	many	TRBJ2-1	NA	TGTGCCAGTAGTATAGTTCCCCAGGAAACTAATGAGCAGTTCTTC	CASSIVPQETNEQFF
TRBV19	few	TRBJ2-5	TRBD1	TGTGCCAGTAGTACCACGGGACAGGGGGAGACCCAGTACTTC	CASSTTGQGETQYF
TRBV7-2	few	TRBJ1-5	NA	TGTGCCAGCGGCTTAGGACAAAATCAGCCCCAGCATTTT	CASGLGQNQPQHF
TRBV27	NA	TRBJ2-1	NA	TGCGCCAGCAGTTTTGTTCGTTTAAGGCGGAGGGAAGGGAATGAGCAGTTCTTC	CASSFVRLRRREGNEQFF
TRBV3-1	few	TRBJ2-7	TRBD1	TGTGCCAGCAGCCGGCCCGGGACAGGGTCCTACGAGCAGTACTTC	CASSRPGTGSYEQYF
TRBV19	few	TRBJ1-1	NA	TGTGCCAGTAACATACTCCAGGGGAACACTGAAGCTTTCTTT	CASNILQGNTEAFF
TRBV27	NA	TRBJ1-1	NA	TGTGCCAGCAGCGCACAGCGGACCACTGGAGCTTTCTTT	CASSAQRTTGAFF
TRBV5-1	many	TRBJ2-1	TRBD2	TGCGCCAGCAGCGTCCTGGGCGGGAGGACTTACAATGAGCAGTTCTTC	CASSVLGGRTYNEQFF
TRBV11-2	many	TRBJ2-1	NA	TGTGCCAGCAGCTACCAACTAGGGTCCTACTACAATGAGCAGTTCTTC	CASSYQLGSYYNEQFF
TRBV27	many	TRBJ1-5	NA	TGTGCCAGCAGTTTATCTGCGGGCAATCAGCCCCAGCATTTT	CASSLSAGNQPQHF
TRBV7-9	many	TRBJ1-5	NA	TGTGCCAGCAGCCGGGACCGGTCGGATCAGCCCCAGCATTTT	CASSRDRSDQPQHF
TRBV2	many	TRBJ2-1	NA	TGTGCCAGCAGAGTCACCCTTATAGCGGAGGAAAACAATGAGCAGTTCTTC	CASRVTLIAEENNEQFF
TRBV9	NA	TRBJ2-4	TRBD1	TGTGCCAGCAGCCCCGGACAGGGCAACATTCAGTACTTC	CASSPGQGNIQYF
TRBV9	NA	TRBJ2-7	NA	TGTGCCAGCAGCACCCGGGACATAGTTGGCTCCTACGAGCAGTACTTC	CASSTRDIVGSYEQYF
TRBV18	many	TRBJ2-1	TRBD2	TGTGCCAGCTCTCCGGGACTAAATTACAATGAGCAGTTCTTC	CASSPGLNYNEQFF
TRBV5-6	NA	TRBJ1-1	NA	TGTGCCAGCACCCGGGCCCCGGGGACTGAGGCTTTCTTT	CASTRAPGTEAFF
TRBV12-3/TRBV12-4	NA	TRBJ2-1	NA	TGTGCCAGCAGTTATTACAATAAGCAGTTCTTC	CASSYYNKQFF
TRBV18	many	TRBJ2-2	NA	TGTGCCAGCTCACCCGTGAGGTGGGACACCGGGGAGCTGTTTTTT	CASSPVRWDTGELFF
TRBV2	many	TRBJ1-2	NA	TGTGCCAGCAGTGAACGCAGGGGATATGGCTACACCTTC	CASSERRGYGYTF
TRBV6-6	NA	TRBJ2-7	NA	TGTGCCAGCAGTCCCTACCGGGGAGACAAAGAGCAGTACTTC	CASSPYRGDKEQYF
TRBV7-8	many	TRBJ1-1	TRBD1	TGTGCCAGCAGCCCTGGGAAACAGGGGGCCCTTCACACTGAAGCTTTCTTT	CASSPGKQGALHTEAFF
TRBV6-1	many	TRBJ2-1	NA	TGTGCCAGCAGTGGTGGCCTCCGCAGCAATGAGCAGTTCTTC	CASSGGLRSNEQFF